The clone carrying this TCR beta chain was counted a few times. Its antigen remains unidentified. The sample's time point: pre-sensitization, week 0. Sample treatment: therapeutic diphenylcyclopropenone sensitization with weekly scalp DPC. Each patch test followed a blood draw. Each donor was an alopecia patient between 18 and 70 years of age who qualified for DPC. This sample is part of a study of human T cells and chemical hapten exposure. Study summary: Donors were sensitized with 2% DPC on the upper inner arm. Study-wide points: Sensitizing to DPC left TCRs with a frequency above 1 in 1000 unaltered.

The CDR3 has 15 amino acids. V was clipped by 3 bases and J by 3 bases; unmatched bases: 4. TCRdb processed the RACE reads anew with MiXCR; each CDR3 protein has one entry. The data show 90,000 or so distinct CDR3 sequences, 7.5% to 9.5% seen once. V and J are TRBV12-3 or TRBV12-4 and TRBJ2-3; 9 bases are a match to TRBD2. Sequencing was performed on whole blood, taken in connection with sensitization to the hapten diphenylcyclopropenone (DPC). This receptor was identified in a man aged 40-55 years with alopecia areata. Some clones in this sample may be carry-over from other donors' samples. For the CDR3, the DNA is TGTGCCAGCAGTTTTAGCGGGAGTATAACAGATACGCAGTATTTT. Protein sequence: CASSFSGSITDTQYF.